This passage covers 10 T cell receptor beta chains from one sample sequenced in a study of patients and donors after allogeneic stem cell transplantation. MiXCR, run by TCRdb on the RT-PCR reads, gives a single entry per CDR3 protein. There are roughly 880,000 distinct CDR3 sequences in the sample; 18% occur only once, and 6% lies in the top ten. Sequencing input: blood, either unsorted or a sorted T cell fraction (not recorded which). The source of these receptors is a human donor who was either an allogeneic HSCT recipient or a stem cell or donor lymphocyte infusion donor (not recorded which). It is not recorded whose cells these are; they may come from a transplant donor.

The sample holds a few counts of this clonotype. CDR3 DNA sequence: TGTGCCAGCAGTTCGTACCCGGGACAACGAGGGGACAATGAGCAGTTCTTC. This gives the protein CASSSYPGQRGDNEQFF. The chain uses TRBV6-5 and TRBJ2-1, with D perhaps matching TRBD1 (6 bases). V was trimmed by 4 bases and J by 5 bases, leaving 21 bases between them. The CDR3 is 17 amino acids. Germline CDR1 and CDR2: MNHEY and SVGAGI.

V and J are TRBV6-1 and TRBJ2-4; 8 positions match TRBD1. This CDR3 region has 16 residues. V lost 2 bases, J lost 3 bases, and 6 bases stayed unmatched. From germline, CDR1 is MNHNS and CDR2 SASEGT. CDR3 nucleotides: TGTGCCAGCAGTGAACGGACAGGGTCGGTCAAAAACATTCAGTACTTC. It translates to CASSERTGSVKNIQYF.

There are a few counts of this clonotype. The genes are TRBV4-1 and TRBJ1-4, with TRBD1 identical over 7 bases. The CDR3 totals 15 residues. Germline V CDR1 and CDR2: MGHRA, YSYEKL. V lost 6 bases to trimming and J lost 3 bases; unmatched junction nucleotides: 7. The CDR3 nucleotides read TGCGCCAGCAGACTAAGCGGGACAGCTAATGAAAAACTGTTTTTT. Translating it yields CASRLSGTANEKLFF.

This clonotype was seen a handful of times. V gene TRBV3-1 combines with J gene TRBJ2-5; no reliable D call. V was pared by 7 bases and J by 2 bases, with 11 bases between. The CDR3 runs 13 residues. Germline values: CDR1 LGHDT, CDR2 YNNKEL (reference sequence). The CDR3 loop is CASTPRFQETQYF. The CDR3 DNA is TGTGCCAGCACCCCACGGTTTCAAGAGACCCAGTACTTC.

The chain combines TRBV20-1 with TRBJ2-7; 10 bases line up with TRBD1. The V and J ends lost 0 bases and 7 bases, in that order; junction bases with no gene match: 18. CDR1 DFQATT and CDR2 SNEGSKA come from the germline V gene (reference sequence). This CDR3 is built from 18 residues. This CDR3 is CSARDYIQGQGVPEEQYF. DNA for the CDR3: TGCAGTGCTAGAGATTACATCCAAGGACAGGGGGTACCTGAGGAGCAGTACTTC.

This clonotype appeared a few times. The chain links TRBV12-3 or TRBV12-4 to TRBJ1-1; 10 bases line up with TRBD1. After removal of 8 bases from V and 5 bases from J, the junction contained 8 bases not matched to a gene. The CDR3 is made up of 14 amino acids. CDR3 loop: CASGATGGRTEAFF. CDR3 DNA sequence: TGTGCCAGCGGGGCGACAGGGGGCCGGACTGAAGCTTTCTTT.

This clonotype is a singleton in its sample. The V call is TRBV30, the J call TRBJ2-2; D is ambiguous. With 2 bases removed from V and 0 bases from J, the gap between germline ends came to 10 bases. The CDR3 is 15 residues long. CDR1 is GTSNPN, CDR2 SVGIG, per germline (reference sequence). The CDR3 sequence is CAWSKVPPNTGELFF. CDR3 nucleotides: TGTGCCTGGAGTAAAGTTCCACCGAACACCGGGGAGCTGTTTTTT.

This clonotype has only a few counts. The gene calls are TRBV2 and TRBJ2-1; 7 bases fit TRBD1. CDR3 size: 14 residues. Looked up from germline, CDR1 is SNHLY and CDR2 is FYNNEI. J lost 5 bases, V lost 4 bases, and 5 bases had no gene match. The CDR3 is CASSVGTVNNEQFF. In nucleotides, the CDR3 is TGTGCCAGCAGTGTGGGGACAGTTAACAATGAGCAGTTCTTC.

Ten or more counts support this clonotype. The CDR3 loop reads CASSLAGVSYNEQFF. CDR3 in DNA: TGTGCCAGCAGCTTAGCAGGGGTCTCCTACAATGAGCAGTTCTTC. The chain employs TRBV2 and TRBJ2-1, with D possibly matching TRBD1 (6 bases). V lost 6 bases, J lost 0 bases, and 12 bases lay in between. Germline values: CDR1 SNHLY, CDR2 FYNNEI. There are 15 residues in the CDR3.

The chain employs TRBV7-9 and TRBJ2-7; 9 bases match TRBD1. Trimming cost V 1 base and J 7 bases; bases outside gene matches: 8. The CDR3 has 15 residues. The germline V gene has CDR1 SEHNR and CDR2 FQNEAQ (reference sequence). The DNA of the CDR3 is TGTGCCAGCAGCTTAGTGGGACAGGGTCTGGATGAGCAGTACTTC. This encodes CASSLVGQGLDEQYF.